Included here is one TCR beta chain sequence, with context. Germline V gene data show CDR1 as SGHRS and CDR2 as YFSETQ. The ends lost 4 bases at V and 6 bases at J; junction bases unmatched: 6. The CDR3 length is 14 residues. The entry originates in a study of blood T cell repertoires in COVID-19. Study as a whole: Donors in the United States, Italy and Spain gave samples during acute or convalescent COVID-19. Sources were T cells, B-cell-depleted T cells, or PBMCs; the material itself was cDNA or gDNA.

Data came from immunoSEQ multiplex PCR; TCRdb stores just in-frame clones and leaves some out. The table shows around 700,000 clones, with 80% to 90% occurring only once. The sequence was obtained from a woman aged 18-30 years with acute or convalescent COVID-19. The source material was peripheral blood. The gene calls are TRBV5-1 and TRBJ1-3; 8 bases match TRBD1. This CDR3 is CASSPQGALNTIYF. Here the CDR3 DNA reads TGCGCCAGCAGCCCGCAGGGGGCCTTAAACACCATATATTTT.